The TCR beta chain under discussion was sequenced for a study of blood T cell repertoires in COVID-19. Overall study: Samples taken during acute and convalescent COVID-19 were collected in the United States, Italy and Spain.

Using immunoSEQ multiplex PCR, the repertoire was profiled, and TCRdb retains in-frame clones only, with some absent. Altogether about 270,000 clones are present, over 80% being singletons, with the ten largest covering roughly 4.3%. Assignment of participants to cohorts was predicated upon participant-reported clinical history. The CDR3 spans 12 residues. Germline V gene sequence: CDR1 MGHDK, CDR2 SYGVNS. V was pared by 3 bases and J by 3 bases, with 6 bases between. The sequencing input was PBMCs or T cells enriched from blood (not recorded which). The chain links TRBV25-1 to TRBJ2-7; D is unclear. The origin of this receptor is a woman under 40 with acute COVID-19. The CDR3 coding sequence is TGTGCCAGCAGTGACACAAGCTACGAGCAGTACTTC. Protein product: CASSDTSYEQYF.